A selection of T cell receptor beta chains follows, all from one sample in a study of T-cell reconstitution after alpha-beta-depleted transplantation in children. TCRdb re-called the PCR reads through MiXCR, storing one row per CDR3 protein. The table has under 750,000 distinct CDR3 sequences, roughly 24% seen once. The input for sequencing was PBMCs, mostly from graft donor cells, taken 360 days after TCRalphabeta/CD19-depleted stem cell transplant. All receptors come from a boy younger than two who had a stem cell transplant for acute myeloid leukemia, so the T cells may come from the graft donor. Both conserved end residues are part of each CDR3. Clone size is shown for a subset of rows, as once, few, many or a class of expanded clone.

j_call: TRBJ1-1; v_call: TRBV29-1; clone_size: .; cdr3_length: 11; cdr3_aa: CSVGGGAEAFF
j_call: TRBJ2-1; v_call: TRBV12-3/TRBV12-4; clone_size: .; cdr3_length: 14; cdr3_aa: CATGPGQPYNEQFF
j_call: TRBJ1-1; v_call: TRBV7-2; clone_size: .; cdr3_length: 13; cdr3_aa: CASSFERTGEAFF
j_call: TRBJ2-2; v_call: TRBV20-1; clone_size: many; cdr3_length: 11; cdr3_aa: CSASVAGELFF
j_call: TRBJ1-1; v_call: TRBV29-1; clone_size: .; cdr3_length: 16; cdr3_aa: CSVETRGGVENTEAFF
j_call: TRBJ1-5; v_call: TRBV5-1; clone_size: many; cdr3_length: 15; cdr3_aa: CASSLGVDSNQPQHF
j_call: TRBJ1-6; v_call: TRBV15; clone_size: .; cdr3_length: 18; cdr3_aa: CATSSYPPLYRENSPLHF
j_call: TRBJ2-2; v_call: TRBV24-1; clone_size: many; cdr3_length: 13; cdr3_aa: CATSDSTRGELFF
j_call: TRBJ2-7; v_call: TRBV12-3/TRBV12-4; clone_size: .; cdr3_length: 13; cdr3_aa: CASSLLGRTEQYF
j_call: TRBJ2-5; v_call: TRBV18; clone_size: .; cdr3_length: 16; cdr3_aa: CASSPPGDRYQETQYF
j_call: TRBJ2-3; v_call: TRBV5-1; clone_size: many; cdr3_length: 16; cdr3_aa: CASSLVWSGSTDTQYF
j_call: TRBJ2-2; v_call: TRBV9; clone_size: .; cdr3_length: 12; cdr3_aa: CASSVVAGELFF
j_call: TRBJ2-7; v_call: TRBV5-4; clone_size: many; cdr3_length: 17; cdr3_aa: CASSLRGVGGIFYEQYF
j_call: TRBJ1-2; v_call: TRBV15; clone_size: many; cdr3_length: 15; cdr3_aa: CATSISTGGGYGYTF
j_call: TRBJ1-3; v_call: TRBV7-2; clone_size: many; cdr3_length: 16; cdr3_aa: CASSLARGHGENTIYF
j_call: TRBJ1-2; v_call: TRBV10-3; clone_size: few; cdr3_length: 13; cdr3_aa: CAISQTGQRGYTF
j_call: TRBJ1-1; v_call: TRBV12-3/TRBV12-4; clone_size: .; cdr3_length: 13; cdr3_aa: CASLPSLGAEAFF
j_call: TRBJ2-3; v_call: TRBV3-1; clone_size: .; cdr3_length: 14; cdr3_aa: CASSQGTITDTQYF
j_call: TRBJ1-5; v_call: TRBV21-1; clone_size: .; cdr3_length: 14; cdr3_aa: CAIKPGDSNQPQHF
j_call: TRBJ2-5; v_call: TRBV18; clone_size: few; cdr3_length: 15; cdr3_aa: CASSTGLAGQETQYF
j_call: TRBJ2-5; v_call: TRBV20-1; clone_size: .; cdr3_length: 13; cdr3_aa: CSARRGAAETQYF
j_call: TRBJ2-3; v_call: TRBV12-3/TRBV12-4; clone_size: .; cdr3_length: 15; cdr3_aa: CASSSQRGSTDTQYF
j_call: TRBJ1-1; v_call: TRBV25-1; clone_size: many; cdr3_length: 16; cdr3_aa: CASSDPGTGSTTEAFF
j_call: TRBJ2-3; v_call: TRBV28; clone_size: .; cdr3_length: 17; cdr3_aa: CASSLPGLAGGIDTQYF
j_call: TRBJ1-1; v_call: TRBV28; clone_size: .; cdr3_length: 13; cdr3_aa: CASSPGAADEAFF
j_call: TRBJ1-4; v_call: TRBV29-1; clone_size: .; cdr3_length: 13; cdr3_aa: CSGGQGIFEELFF
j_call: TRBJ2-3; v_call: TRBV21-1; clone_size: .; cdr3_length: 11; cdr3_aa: CASGQGVGRPF
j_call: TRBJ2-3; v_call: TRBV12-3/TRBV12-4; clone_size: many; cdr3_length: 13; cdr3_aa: CASSRATVDTQYF
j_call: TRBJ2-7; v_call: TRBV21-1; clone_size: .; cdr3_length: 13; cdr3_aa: CASIGVHSYEQYF
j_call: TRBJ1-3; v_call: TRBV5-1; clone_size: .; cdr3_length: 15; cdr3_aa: CASSLTGDSGNTIYF
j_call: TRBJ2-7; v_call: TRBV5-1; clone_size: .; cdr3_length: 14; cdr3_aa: CASSLGMGRNEQYF
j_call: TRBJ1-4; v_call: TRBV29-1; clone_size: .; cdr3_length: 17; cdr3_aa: CSASGTGREATNEKLFF
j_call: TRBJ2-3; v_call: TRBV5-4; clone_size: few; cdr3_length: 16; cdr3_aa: CASSLPAGGPGDTQYF
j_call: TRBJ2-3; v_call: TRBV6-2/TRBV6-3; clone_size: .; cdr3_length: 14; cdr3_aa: CASSWGRATDTQYF
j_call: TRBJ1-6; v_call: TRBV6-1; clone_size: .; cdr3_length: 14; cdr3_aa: CASSLSLRDSPLHF
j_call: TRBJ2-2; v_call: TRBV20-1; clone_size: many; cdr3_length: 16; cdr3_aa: CSARLGQGENTGELFF
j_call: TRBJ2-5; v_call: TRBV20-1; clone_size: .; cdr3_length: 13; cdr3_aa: CSASATEGKTQYF
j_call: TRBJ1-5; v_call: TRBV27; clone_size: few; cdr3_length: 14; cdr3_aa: CASSLFHHSQPQHF
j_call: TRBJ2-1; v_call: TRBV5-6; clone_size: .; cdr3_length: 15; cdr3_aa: CASCLGGSSYNEQFF
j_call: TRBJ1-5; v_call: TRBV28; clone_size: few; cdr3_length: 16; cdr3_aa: CASSPGQGTGNQPQHF
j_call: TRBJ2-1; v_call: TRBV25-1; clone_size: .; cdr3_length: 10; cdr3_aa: CASRSYEQFF
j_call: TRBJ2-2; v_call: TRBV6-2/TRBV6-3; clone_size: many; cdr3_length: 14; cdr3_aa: CASSYGLAPGELFF
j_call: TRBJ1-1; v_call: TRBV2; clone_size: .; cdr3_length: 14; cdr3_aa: CASMTGYTNTEAFF
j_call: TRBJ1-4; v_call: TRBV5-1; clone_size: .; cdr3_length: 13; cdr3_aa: CASSFDRDEKLFF
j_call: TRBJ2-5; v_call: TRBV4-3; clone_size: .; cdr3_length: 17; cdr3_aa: CASSQEASGGAEETQYF
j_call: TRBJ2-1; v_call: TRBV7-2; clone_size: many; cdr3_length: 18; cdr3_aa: CASSLGPTGTGGYREQFF
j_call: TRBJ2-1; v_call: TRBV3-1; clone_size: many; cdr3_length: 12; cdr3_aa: CASRDWGDEQFF
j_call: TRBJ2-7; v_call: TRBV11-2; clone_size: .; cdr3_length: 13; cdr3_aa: CASQRGGAYEQYF
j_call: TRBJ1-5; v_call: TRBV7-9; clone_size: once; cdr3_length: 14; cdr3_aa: CASSPTGSGQPQHF
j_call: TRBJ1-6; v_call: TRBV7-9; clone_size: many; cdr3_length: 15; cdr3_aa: CASSSGLTGTSPLHF
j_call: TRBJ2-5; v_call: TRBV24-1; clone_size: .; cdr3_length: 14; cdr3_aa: CATSVSGEEETQYF
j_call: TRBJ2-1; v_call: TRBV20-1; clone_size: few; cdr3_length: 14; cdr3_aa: CSALLAGVYNEQFF